This is a list of T cell receptor beta chains from one sample in a study of blood T cells in healthy people across ages. In TCRdb, the 5' RACE reads were re-called with MiXCR into one record per CDR3 protein. The table records about 1.8 million distinct CDR3 sequences, 49% of them present only once. Sequenced: blood. These receptors were collected from a woman aged 40 to 50 in good health. Both conserved end residues are part of each CDR3. A D gene is named only where the DNA matches it firmly. Only part of the rows carry a size: once, few, many, or a class if the clone is expanded.

TRBV6-6	NA	TRBD1	TRBJ2-7	TGTGCCAGCAGTTACGTTAGGACAGGGGATCACGAGCAGTACTTC	CASSYVRTGDHEQYF
TRBV20-1	NA	NA	TRBJ2-4	TGCAGTGCTAGAGACCCATTCCGAATTCAGTACTTC	CSARDPFRIQYF
TRBV5-1	NA	NA	TRBJ1-1	TGCGCCAGCAGCCCACTTACGCGGGGGACTGAAGCTTTCTTT	CASSPLTRGTEAFF
TRBV2	NA	NA	TRBJ2-7	TGTGCCAGCAAGAACAGGGATGTCTCCTACGAGCAGTACTTC	CASKNRDVSYEQYF
TRBV5-1	few	NA	TRBJ2-1	TGCGCCAGCAGCTTGGGAATGCAGGGCCGTGAGCAGTTCTTC	CASSLGMQGREQFF
TRBV5-5	once	NA	TRBJ1-5	TGTGCCAGCAGCACTAGCGTTGGCAATCAGCCCCAGCATTTT	CASSTSVGNQPQHF
TRBV4-3	NA	NA	TRBJ1-5	TGCGCCAGCAGCCAAGACCGGGACAAGCATCAGCCCCAGCATTTT	CASSQDRDKHQPQHF
TRBV24-1	NA	NA	TRBJ2-7	TGTGCCACCAGTGCACAGGATCGTGAGCAGTACTTC	CATSAQDREQYF
TRBV4-3	NA	TRBD1	TRBJ2-7	TGCGCCAGCAGCCAAGATCATGGACAGGGGGGTTCTTACGAGCAGTACTTC	CASSQDHGQGGSYEQYF
TRBV12-3/TRBV12-4	many	TRBD2	TRBJ2-3	TGTGCCAGCAGCCAGACTAGCGGCTTCACAGATACGCAGTATTTT	CASSQTSGFTDTQYF
TRBV20-1	NA	NA	TRBJ1-5	TGCAGTGCTACCGCAACAGGGTTCAATCAGCCCCAGCATTTT	CSATATGFNQPQHF
TRBV2	NA	NA	TRBJ2-1	TGTGCCAGCAGTGAAGCGTCGGCTGAGCAGTTCTTC	CASSEASAEQFF
TRBV6-1	NA	TRBD2	TRBJ2-1	TGTGCCAGCAGTGAAGGCGGGGGTAGGCAATCAAAGCAGTTCTTC	CASSEGGGRQSKQFF
TRBV29-1	NA	NA	TRBJ1-2	TGCAGCGTTGCGATGGGGGTTGGGGGCTACACCTTC	CSVAMGVGGYTF
TRBV7-2	NA	NA	TRBJ2-7	TGTGCCAGCAGCATCTACAGGGCCTACGAGCAGTACTTC	CASSIYRAYEQYF
TRBV20-1	NA	NA	TRBJ2-5	TGCAGTGCTAGAGATCCATCGGCGTATGAAGAGACCCAGTACTTC	CSARDPSAYEETQYF
TRBV4-2	NA	NA	TRBJ1-2	TGTGCCAGCAGCCAAATTTCCGATACTAACTATGGCTACACCTTC	CASSQISDTNYGYTF
TRBV9	NA	NA	TRBJ2-1	TGTGCCAGCAGCGTAGGGGCTAGCCCGTCGGGTAGCTCCTACAATGAGCAGTTCTTC	CASSVGASPSGSSYNEQFF
TRBV5-5	NA	NA	TRBJ1-2	TGTGCCAGCAGGCTTACGGGGGTTAGCTATGGCTACACCTTC	CASRLTGVSYGYTF
TRBV20-1	NA	NA	TRBJ2-7	TGCAGTGCTATCCCTCCCAATCGCTACGAGCAGTACTTC	CSAIPPNRYEQYF
TRBV20-1	NA	TRBD2	TRBJ2-6	TGCAGTGCTATCATAGCGGGCTCTGGGGCCAACGTCCTGACTTTC	CSAIIAGSGANVLTF
TRBV27	NA	NA	TRBJ1-2	TGTGCCAGCAGGAAAGGAGTGGCCTATGGCTACACCTTC	CASRKGVAYGYTF
TRBV10-1	NA	TRBD1	TRBJ2-3	TGCGCCAGCAGTGAGGGGACAGGCAACACAGCAGATACGCAGTATTTT	CASSEGTGNTADTQYF
TRBV28	NA	NA	TRBJ2-3	TGTGCCAGCAGTTCCCCTTATGGAGATACGCAGTATTTT	CASSSPYGDTQYF
TRBV7-8	NA	NA	TRBJ2-5	TGTGCCAGCAGCATCCCAAGCGGGCGGTACCAAGAGACCCAGTACTTC	CASSIPSGRYQETQYF
TRBV20-1	few	NA	TRBJ2-4	TGCAGTGCTAGAGATACGTCAGGGGTGGTAAACATTCAGTACTTC	CSARDTSGVVNIQYF
TRBV20-1	NA	TRBD2	TRBJ2-3	TGCAGTGCTGTTACGAGCGGGAGTAACACAGATACGCAGTATTTT	CSAVTSGSNTDTQYF
TRBV10-3	few	NA	TRBJ2-4	TGTGCCATCAGCCAAGGACAGCTTAAGTACTTC	CAISQGQLKYF
TRBV6-2/TRBV6-3	few	TRBD1	TRBJ2-2	TGTGCCAGCAGCCAGGGACAGCACACCGGGGAGCTGTTTTTT	CASSQGQHTGELFF
TRBV6-1	NA	NA	TRBJ2-5	TGTGCCAGCAGGGAGACAGTTCGAGAGACCCAGTACTTC	CASRETVRETQYF
TRBV4-3	NA	NA	TRBJ2-3	TGCGCCAGCAGCCCCCCCGGAACAGGAGACACAGATACGCAGTATTTT	CASSPPGTGDTDTQYF
TRBV7-9	NA	NA	TRBJ2-5	TGTGCCAGCAGCTCCTACCAACACGGACGGCAAGAGACCCAGTACTTC	CASSSYQHGRQETQYF
TRBV5-6	NA	NA	TRBJ2-3	TGTGCCAGCAGCTTGGCTGGTAGCCCAGATACGCAGTATTTT	CASSLAGSPDTQYF
TRBV6-5	NA	TRBD1	TRBJ1-2	TGTGCCAGCAGTTACGAGTACCGGGACAGGGACATAAGGTCTGGCTACACATTC	CASSYEYRDRDIRSGYTF
TRBV5-1	NA	NA	TRBJ2-5	TGCGCCAGCAGCTTTTGGGCAGGGCAAGAGACCCAGTACTTC	CASSFWAGQETQYF
TRBV12-3/TRBV12-4	few	TRBD1	TRBJ2-3	TGTGCCAGCAGTCTGATGAGGGGGCTTGGTGGTACAGATACGCAGTATTTT	CASSLMRGLGGTDTQYF
TRBV6-6	NA	NA	TRBJ1-6	TGTGCCAGCAGTCCAACTCGCCGGGACCCAGGGGACTCACCCCTCCACTTT	CASSPTRRDPGDSPLHF
TRBV9	NA	NA	TRBJ2-7	TGTGCCAGCAGTACAGGGGGGGAGATCTCCTACGAGCAGTACTTC	CASSTGGEISYEQYF
TRBV12-3/TRBV12-4	NA	NA	TRBJ2-1	TGTGCCAGCAGTTTAGGGGCTAGCGTCCTTTACAATGAGCAGTTCTTC	CASSLGASVLYNEQFF
TRBV7-9	NA	TRBD1	TRBJ1-2	TGTTCCAGCAGACCAGGGGGCGGTGGCTACACCTTC	CSSRPGGGGYTF
TRBV20-1	NA	NA	TRBJ1-2	TGCAGTGCCGTTCCCAGTCCGGTTTATGGCTACACCTTC	CSAVPSPVYGYTF
TRBV2	NA	NA	TRBJ1-1	TGTGCCAGCAGTGAGGGGGGGCCCTACACTGAAGCTTTCTTT	CASSEGGPYTEAFF
TRBV4-2	NA	TRBD2	TRBJ2-3	TGTGCCAGCAGCCAAGAAAGAGCGGGGGGACGAGATACGCAGTATTTT	CASSQERAGGRDTQYF
TRBV6-5	NA	NA	TRBJ2-7	TGTGCCAGCAGTTTTAACAGCGTCTACGAGCAGTACTTC	CASSFNSVYEQYF
TRBV13	NA	TRBD1	TRBJ2-1	TGTGCCAGCAGCTCCTCGGGACAGAATGCCTACAATGAGCAGTTCTTC	CASSSSGQNAYNEQFF
TRBV2	NA	TRBD1	TRBJ1-4	TGTGCCAGCGGGGTGGACAGGGGGCAAGAAAAACTGTTTTTT	CASGVDRGQEKLFF
TRBV20-1	NA	NA	TRBJ2-5	TGCAGTGCACAGATTCCGGGGCCTGGTAGGGAGACCCAGTACTTC	CSAQIPGPGRETQYF
TRBV10-3	NA	NA	TRBJ1-4	TGTGCCATCAGCTTCGACGGTGCAACTAATGAAAAACTGTTTTTT	CAISFDGATNEKLFF
TRBV7-3	few	NA	TRBJ2-1	TGTGCCAGCAGATACCCGGGATCCAACAATGAGCAGTTCTTC	CASRYPGSNNEQFF
TRBV15	NA	TRBD2	TRBJ2-3	TGTGCCACCAGCAGTCTCGGGACTAGACACACAGATACGCAGTATTTT	CATSSLGTRHTDTQYF
TRBV20-1	NA	TRBD1	TRBJ1-2	TGCAGTGCTGACATCGTGGACAGGGTCTATGGCTACACCTTC	CSADIVDRVYGYTF
TRBV28	few	NA	TRBJ2-4	TGTGCCAGCAGCTCCCCAGGTCGCTCACGACCCAAAAACATTCAGTACTTC	CASSSPGRSRPKNIQYF
TRBV27	NA	TRBD1	TRBJ2-5	TGTGCCAGCAGTGGACAGGGGGTATTTGGGACCCAGTACTTC	CASSGQGVFGTQYF
TRBV7-9	NA	NA	TRBJ1-2	TGTGCCAGCAGTTTCGTACAGGGAGGGTATGGCTACACCTTC	CASSFVQGGYGYTF
TRBV4-3	once	NA	TRBJ1-4	TGCGCCAGCAGCCAAGGGCTGACCGGGGACCATGAAAAACTGTTTTTT	CASSQGLTGDHEKLFF
TRBV20-1	NA	NA	TRBJ2-1	TGCAGTGCTCATCTAGGATCTGTAAGCTACAATGAGCAGTTCTTC	CSAHLGSVSYNEQFF
TRBV7-2	few	TRBD1	TRBJ2-7	TGTGCCAGCAGCCCCGGACAGGAGTACGAGCAGTACTTC	CASSPGQEYEQYF
TRBV4-1	few	NA	TRBJ1-4	TGCGCCAGCAGCCAGCGCAGAGGAAATGAAAAACTGTTTTTT	CASSQRRGNEKLFF